This T cell receptor beta chain was profiled in a study of T cells after yellow fever vaccination. Study-wide results and limits: Clonotypes found in both CD4 and CD8 compartments made up a small share. Reappearance after the booster was seen for most primary-vaccination clones, at more than 95% CD4 and 85% to 90% CD8. The presence of abundant clonotypes contaminating from the bulk population was possible in FACS-sorted repertoires.

This clonotype has at least ten counts. Its antigen is unknown. The ends lost 3 bases at V and 4 bases at J; junction bases unmatched: 5. The V gene's germline CDR1 is SEHNR and CDR2 FQNEAQ (reference sequence). This CDR3 comprises 16 residues. TCRdb fed the 5' RACE reads into MiXCR, producing one record per CDR3 protein. The data hold 78,000 or so distinct CDR3 sequences, with about 7.2% observed a single time. This sample comprised CD8+ T cells sorted from PBMCs, obtained approximately 11 days after the first yellow fever vaccination. This TCR was recovered from a man aged 18 to 35 who received the YFV17D yellow fever vaccine. V usage is TRBV7-9 and J usage is TRBJ2-3; 12 nucleotides match TRBD2. The CDR3 sequence: CASSFTSGGNADTQYF. CDR3 coding DNA: TGTGCCAGCAGCTTTACTAGCGGGGGGAACGCAGATACGCAGTATTTT.